The sequence of this TCR beta chain was determined in a study of blood T cell repertoires in COVID-19. About the research overall: Samples of COVID-19 (acute and convalescent) were obtained from the United States, Italy and Spain. The cDNA or gDNA used as material had been derived from T cells, B-cell-depleted T cells, or PBMCs.

Original methodology: Scientists estimated how many nucleated cells there were by amplifying reference gene primers. Data came from immunoSEQ multiplex PCR; TCRdb stores just in-frame clones and leaves some out. Clone size and V and J calls were adopted from that table, with D and trimming inferred from the DNA. The sample holds about 130,000 clones, 75% to 85% seen once. The CDR3 extends over 15 amino acids. Germline V lookup: CDR1 LGHNA, CDR2 YSLEER. Trimming removed 0 bases from V and 4 bases from J, with 12 bases in between. V and J are TRBV4-3 and TRBJ1-1; D gene uncertain. The sample comprised peripheral blood. The TCR sequence derives from a man between 35 and 55 years old with active or convalescent COVID-19. The CDR3 region has the DNA TGCGCCAGCAGCCAAGAAATTAGAGGGTTCACTGAAGCTTTCTTT. Protein sequence: CASSQEIRGFTEAFF.